Below are 9 T cell receptor beta chains sequenced from a single sample in a study of cytomegalovirus exposure and HLA in healthy donors. PCR used 60 Vbeta primers and 13 Jbeta primers. Generated by immunoSEQ multiplex PCR, the TCRdb table keeps only in-frame clones and is missing some. Of around 60,000 clones listed, 80% are singletons. The sample comprised PBMCs. These TCRs come from a male donor in good health and CMV-seronegative.

The CDR3 region is CASSSLDRAGGDTQYF. The CDR3 DNA follows: TGTGCCAGCAGCTCATTGGATCGGGCAGGGGGAGATACGCAGTATTTT. V is TRBV7-6 and J is TRBJ2-3; TRBD1 aligns across 7 bases. CDR3 size: 16 residues. With V trimmed by 4 bases and J by 5 bases, 12 bases remained unmatched. In germline, CDR1 is SGHVS, CDR2 FNYEAQ.

The chain employs TRBV7-9 and TRBJ2-1; 11 positions agree with TRBD1. This CDR3 contains 17 residues. V dropped 5 bases and J dropped 6; count of bases not matched to a gene: 12. Germline CDR1 is SEHNR and CDR2 is FQNEAQ (reference sequence). This chain's CDR3 is CASSTHWAGQGVNEQFF. CDR3 coding DNA: TGTGCCAGCAGCACCCATTGGGCGGGACAGGGGGTCAATGAGCAGTTCTTC. The variable domain in full, with the rest retrieved from reference TRBV7-9 and TRBJ2-1, is DTGVSQNPRHKITKRGQNVTFRCDPISEHNRLYWYRQTLGQGPEFLTYFQNEAQLEKSRLLSDRFSAERPKGSFSTLEIQRTEQGDSAMYLCASSTHWAGQGVNEQFFGPGTRLTVL.

This clone turned up a few times. The chain is built from TRBV7-9 and TRBJ2-4; 7 bases align to TRBD2. The trim removed 3 bases at V and 5 bases at J, leaving 10 bases unmatched. The germline gives CDR1 SEHNR, CDR2 FQNEAQ (reference sequence). This CDR3 contains 16 residues. The CDR3 loop is CASSFTGEGTQNIQYF. The CDR3 bases are TGTGCCAGCAGCTTCACCGGGGAGGGGACCCAAAACATTCAGTACTTC. The variable domain in full, completed from reference TRBV7-9 and TRBJ2-4, reads DTGVSQNPRHKITKRGQNVTFRCDPISEHNRLYWYRQTLGQGPEFLTYFQNEAQLEKSRLLSDRFSAERPKGSFSTLEIQRTEQGDSAMYLCASSFTGEGTQNIQYFGAGTRLSVL.

The V call is TRBV6-6, the J call TRBJ1-4; 7 bases are a match to TRBD1. The ends lost 0 bases at V and 8 bases at J; junction bases unmatched: 6. The CDR3 is 15 residues long. CDR1 is MNHNY, CDR2 SVGAGI, per germline (reference sequence). The CDR3 here is CASSYSDRVGEKLFF. The CDR3 DNA reads TGTGCCAGCAGTTACTCCGACAGGGTTGGGGAAAAACTGTTTTTT.

V usage is TRBV6-5 and J usage is TRBJ1-1; 7 bases agree with TRBD1. From germline, CDR1 is MNHEY and CDR2 SVGAGI. The CDR3 is 15 residues long. J gave up 0 bases and V 5 bases, and 6 bases lay outside the gene matches. CDR3 sequence reads: CASSNPTGLNTEAFF. The DNA for the CDR3 is TGTGCCAGCAGTAATCCGACAGGGTTGAACACTGAAGCTTTCTTT.

The chain joins TRBV6-4 to TRBJ2-3; no reliable D call. The germline CDR1 and CDR2 sequences are MRHNA and SNTAGT. This CDR3 is built from 14 residues. Trimming left V 3 bases short and J 2 bases short, with 9 bases between. The CDR3 DNA is TGTGCCAGCAGTGAAGGTGGGCTCACAGATACGCAGTATTTT. Translating it yields CASSEGGLTDTQYF.

The sample holds a few counts of this clone. The J gene is TRBJ2-3, the V gene TRBV5-4, with D tentatively TRBD1 (8 bases). CDR1 is SGHNT and CDR2 is YYREEE in the germline V gene (reference sequence). The V gene lost 2 bases and the J gene lost 1 base, with 14 bases spanning the gap. The CDR3 extends over 16 amino acids. The chain's CDR3 is CASSLRTGRGTDTQYF. As DNA, the CDR3 is TGTGCCAGCAGCTTACGGACAGGGAGGGGCACAGATACGCAGTATTTT.

This chain uses TRBV6-5 with TRBJ2-2; 8 bases are a match to TRBD1. CDR1 is MNHEY and CDR2 is SVGAGI in the germline V gene. This CDR3 is built from 15 residues. The junction had 6 bases not matched to a gene; V was cut back by 2 bases and J by 7 bases. The CDR3 sequence is CASSYTGGEGGELFF. The CDR3 DNA sequence: TGTGCCAGCAGTTACACAGGGGGTGAGGGCGGGGAGCTGTTTTTT.

The chain carries TRBV4-1 and TRBJ2-7; the D is unclear. Trimming shortened V by 0 bases and J by 1 base, and 13 bases separated the two germline ends. CDR3 length: 16 residues. Germline loops: CDR1 MGHRA, CDR2 YSYEKL. As DNA, the CDR3 is TGCGCCAGCAGCCAAGAACCGTCCCAGTTATCCTACGAGCAGTACTTC. It codes for CASSQEPSQLSYEQYF.